Each of the 26 T cell receptor beta chains below was sequenced from the same sample in a study of a mutant IDH1 vaccine in newly diagnosed glioma. The table came from immunoSEQ multiplex PCR; TCRdb's copy has only in-frame clones and leaves some out. The sample has about 34,000 clones, around 87% seen once. Antigen specificity for these receptors is unknown. Time point defined: week 47, end of study. The content of each vaccine dose was 300 ug of mutant IDH1 20-mer peptide, and topical imiquimod accompanied it. Sequenced here: PBMCs, sampled from a glioma patient whose treatment included an IDH1 peptide vaccine. The receptor set was obtained from a woman aged 30 to 39 with glioma.

The chain's CDR3 is CASSVVGGPYNEQFF. CDR3 DNA: TGTGCCAGCAGCGTAGTCGGGGGACCATACAATGAGCAGTTCTTC. The V call is TRBV9, the J call TRBJ2-1; TRBD2 is a possible D gene (6 bases). The CDR3 covers 15 residues. V was shortened by 0 bases and J by 4 bases, with 11 bases between the two germline ends. The germline gives CDR1 SGDLS, CDR2 YYNGEE.

V is TRBV5-4 and J is TRBJ2-2; D gene ambiguous. The germline gives CDR1 SGHNT, CDR2 YYREEE (reference sequence). The V end lost 3 bases, the J end lost 5 bases, and 14 bases lay between the germline ends. The CDR3 totals 15 residues. CDR3 residues: CASSWRGPGTGELFF. The CDR3 nucleotides read TGTGCCAGCAGCTGGAGAGGTCCTGGGACCGGGGAGCTGTTTTTT.

This chain links TRBV6-6 with TRBJ1-4; maybe TRBD1 (6 bases). Germline V gene sequence: CDR1 MNHNY, CDR2 SVGAGI (reference sequence). CDR3 length equals 14 residues. The germline V and J ends were trimmed by 5 bases and 4 bases, with 11 bases remaining between them. The CDR3 protein is CASSQRTVNEKLFF. CDR3 coding DNA: TGTGCCAGCAGTCAACGGACAGTTAATGAAAAACTGTTTTTT.

This chain links TRBV4-1 with TRBJ1-6, with TRBD1 matching over 12 bases. The ends lost 3 bases at V and 12 bases at J; junction bases unmatched: 9. Per germline, CDR1 MGHRA and CDR2 YSYEKL. This CDR3 is built from 16 residues. The CDR3 sequence: CASSQSAGTGGEPLHF. CDR3 nucleotide sequence: TGCGCCAGCAGCCAGAGCGCCGGGACAGGGGGCGAACCCCTCCACTTT.

The chain combines TRBV7-9 with TRBJ1-1, with 7 nucleotides matching TRBD1. CDR3 length: 14 amino acids. Germline lookup yields CDR1 SEHNR and CDR2 FQNEAQ (reference sequence). With 5 bases clipped from V and 6 bases from J, the junction kept 9 bases outside the gene matches. The CDR3 DNA reads TGTGCCAGCAGCGCGACAGGGTGGGGCCCTGAAGCTTTCTTT. It specifies CASSATGWGPEAFF.

This chain connects TRBV6-7 to TRBJ2-5; 10 bases map to TRBD2. TRBV6-7 is filed as an ORF, its function uncertain. Trimming cost V 2 bases and J 4 bases; bases outside gene matches: 16. The length of the CDR3 is 19 residues. Written as DNA, the CDR3 is TGTGCCAGCAGTTACGGCACTAGCGGGACAACTAAAAAAGGAGAGACCCAGTACTTC. Translation: CASSYGTSGTTKKGETQYF.

CDR3 region: CASSGQGSVYEQYF. The CDR3 DNA sequence: TGTGCCAGCAGCGGACAGGGGAGTGTCTACGAGCAGTACTTC. The chain recombines TRBV9 with TRBJ2-7, with 8 bases lining up with TRBD1. The CDR3 extends over 14 amino acids. V lost 3 bases, J lost 3 bases, and 5 bases stayed unmatched. Germline V gives CDR1 SGDLS, CDR2 YYNGEE.

This clone occurred once. This chain connects TRBV9 to TRBJ1-6; 7 bases are a match to TRBD1. The CDR3 contains 15 residues. Germline V gene lookup returns CDR1 SGDLS and CDR2 YYNGEE. V trimming: 4 bases; J trimming: 7 bases; junction bases outside the gene matches: 8. This CDR3 is CASSPRTGANSPLHF. Written as DNA, the CDR3 is TGTGCCAGCAGCCCTCGGACAGGCGCAAATTCACCCCTCCACTTT. Supplemented by reference TRBV9 and TRBJ1-6, the full variable domain reads DSGVTQTPKHLITATGQRVTLRCSPRSGDLSVYWYQQSLDQGLQFLIQYYNGEERAKGNILERFSAQQFPDLHSELNLSSLELGDSALYFCASSPRTGANSPLHFGNGTRLTVT.

Details on this clone: The junction shows a germline mismatch at one end, possibly a read error. The chain joins TRBV13 to TRBJ1-3; the D is unclear. Germline CDR1 reads PRHDT; CDR2 reads FYEKMQ (reference sequence). CDR3 size: 15 residues. CDR3 nucleotide sequence: TGTGTCAGCAGCTCCACCGGGCAGTGGGGAAACACCATATATTTT. This gives the protein CVSSSTGQWGNTIYF. Together with reference TRBV13 and TRBJ1-3, the CDR3 gives the full variable domain: AAGVIQSPRHLIKEKRETATLKCYPIPRHDTVYWYQQGPGQDPQFLISFYEKMQSDKGSIPDRFSAQQFSDYHSELNMSSLELGDSALYFCVSSSTGQWGNTIYFGEGSWLTVV.

The V gene is TRBV4-1, the J gene TRBJ2-7; possibly TRBD1 or TRBD2 for D (5 bases each). V lost 4 bases and J lost 0, with 7 bases in between. Germline V gene sequence: CDR1 MGHRA, CDR2 YSYEKL. The length of the CDR3 is 13 residues. The CDR3 DNA follows: TGCGCCAGCAGCCCAGGGAGCTCCTACGAGCAGTACTTC. Translation gives CASSPGSSYEQYF.

V gene TRBV27 combines with J gene TRBJ1-5, with 10 bases lining up with TRBD1. J was trimmed by 4 bases and V by 3 bases; bases with no gene match: 3. Germline V lookup: CDR1 MNHEY, CDR2 SMNVEV (reference sequence). The CDR3 is 15 residues long. The CDR3 loop is CASSFRTGGNQPQHF. For the CDR3, the DNA is TGTGCCAGCAGTTTCCGGACAGGGGGGAATCAGCCCCAGCATTTT.

This clone was observed a single time. This sample includes further DNA sequences coding for the same CDR3. The chain is built from TRBV6-5 and TRBJ1-2; D might be TRBD1 (5 bases). Trimming removed 0 bases at V and 3 bases at J, with 5 bases between. The CDR3 is 13 residues long. The germline CDR1 and CDR2 sequences are MNHEY and SVGAGI. The CDR3 coding sequence is TGTGCCAGCAGTTACTCGGGGGACTATGGCTACACCTTC. Its translation: CASSYSGDYGYTF.

The CDR3 here is CSARPNTEAFF. CDR3 coding DNA: TGCAGTGCTAGGCCTAACACTGAAGCTTTCTTT. This chain uses TRBV20-1 with TRBJ1-1; no clear D gene. The germline V and J ends were trimmed by 3 bases and 2 bases, with 4 bases remaining between them. The V gene's germline CDR1 is DFQATT and CDR2 SNEGSKA (reference sequence). There are 11 residues in the CDR3.

This sequence joins TRBV7-9 and TRBJ1-1, with TRBD1 matching over 8 bases. The CDR3 consists of 14 residues. Germline CDR1 SEHNR, CDR2 FQNEAQ (reference sequence). Trimming cost V 4 bases and J 7 bases; bases outside gene matches: 8. CDR3 residues: CASSSRTGLDEAFF. DNA for the CDR3: TGTGCCAGCAGCTCTCGGACAGGGCTCGATGAAGCTTTCTTT.

The gene calls are TRBV7-9 and TRBJ2-3; D is unresolved. Trimming shortened V by 7 bases and J by 1 base, and 12 bases separated the two germline ends. The CDR3 has 14 residues. Germline-derived CDR1 and CDR2 are SEHNR and FQNEAQ (reference sequence). The CDR3 is CASTLSSRTDTQYF. The CDR3, as DNA: TGTGCCAGCACTCTTAGCTCGCGCACAGATACGCAGTATTTT.

The chain links TRBV19 to TRBJ1-1, with D uncertain. Germline V gene data show CDR1 as LNHDA and CDR2 as SQIVND (reference sequence). V was pared by 4 bases and J by 3 bases, with 6 bases between. The CDR3 is 12 residues long. Written as DNA, the CDR3 is TGTGCCAGTAGTACCCGCTACACTGAAGCTTTCTTT. The encoded protein is CASSTRYTEAFF.

V gene TRBV30 combines with J gene TRBJ2-1; a possible D gene is TRBD2 (5 bases). V lost 0 bases and J 2 bases, leaving 14 bases between the germline ends. Germline V gives CDR1 GTSNPN, CDR2 SVGIG (reference sequence). The CDR3 runs 16 residues. In nucleotides, the CDR3 is TGTGCCTGGAGTGTACGAGGAGGAGCAGCCTACAATGAGCAGTTCTTC. Translated, it gives CAWSVRGGAAYNEQFF.

The chain joins TRBV6-4 to TRBJ2-7, with a tentative D call TRBD2 (7 bases). The V end was cut by 6 bases, the J end by 3 bases, with 15 bases between. This CDR3 contains 14 residues. Germline V lookup: CDR1 MRHNA, CDR2 SNTAGT. CDR3: CASSAKGGGYEQYF. In nucleotides, the CDR3 is TGTGCCAGCAGCGCCAAGGGGGGGGGCTACGAGCAGTACTTC.

The V gene is TRBV29-1, the J gene TRBJ1-2, with D hard to call. The CDR3 sequence is 9 residues long. V lost 6 bases to trimming and J lost 6 bases, with 5 bases between them. Germline V gene lookup returns CDR1 SQVTM and CDR2 ANQGSEA. CDR3: CSVADGYTF. CDR3 bases: TGCAGCGTCGCGGATGGCTACACCTTC.

The chain couples TRBV2 to TRBJ1-2; D remains unclear. Germline CDR1 is SNHLY and CDR2 is FYNNEI. Trimming shortened V by 8 bases and J by 0 bases, and 13 bases separated the two germline ends. This CDR3 region has 14 residues. The CDR3 region is CASGQTVANYGYTF. CDR3 bases: TGTGCCAGCGGTCAGACCGTTGCTAACTATGGCTACACCTTC.

This chain uses TRBV6-1 with TRBJ1-3, with 7 nucleotides matching TRBD1. The germline gives CDR1 MNHNS, CDR2 SASEGT. This CDR3 spans 13 amino acids. V dropped 6 bases and J dropped 2; count of bases not matched to a gene: 1. The DNA of the CDR3 is TGTGCCAGCAGGACAGGGACTGGAAACACCATATATTTT. The encoded protein is CASRTGTGNTIYF.

J is TRBJ1-3 and V is TRBV7-9; D remains unclear. The germline V gene encodes CDR1 SEHNR and CDR2 FQNEAQ (reference sequence). This CDR3 has 14 residues. V was shortened by 1 base and J by 3 bases, with 7 bases between the two germline ends. As DNA, the CDR3 is TGTGCCAGCAGCTTAGTCACAAGTGGAAACACCATATATTTT. As protein: CASSLVTSGNTIYF.

This chain uses TRBV2 with TRBJ2-5, with 10 nucleotides matching TRBD2. V lost 5 bases, J lost 5 bases, and 5 bases stayed unmatched. The CDR3 has 14 amino acids. CDR1 and CDR2 from the germline V gene are SNHLY and FYNNEI. The CDR3 reads CASSSAGGRETQYF. The CDR3 DNA follows: TGTGCCAGCAGTTCAGCGGGGGGGAGGGAGACCCAGTACTTC.

The chain employs TRBV5-1 and TRBJ1-1; D is perhaps TRBD1 (6 bases). Trimming removed 5 bases from V and 9 bases from J, with 17 bases in between. The CDR3 runs 13 residues. CDR1 is SGHRS, CDR2 YFSETQ, per germline. The CDR3 region is CASSYGGGTKAFF. The CDR3 coding sequence is TGCGCCAGCAGTTATGGGGGCGGGACAAAAGCTTTCTTT.

DNA for the CDR3: TGCGCCAGCAGCCAAGAGACTAGCGGCTACACCGGGGAGCTGTTTTTT. It translates to CASSQETSGYTGELFF. The chain carries TRBV4-1 and TRBJ2-2, with 9 bases fitting TRBD2. CDR3 length: 16 residues. The V and J ends lost 0 bases and 3 bases, in that order; junction bases with no gene match: 2. The germline gives CDR1 MGHRA, CDR2 YSYEKL.

This chain joins TRBV30 and TRBJ2-7; D is unclear. The CDR3 runs 11 residues. Trimming left V 5 bases short and J 2 bases short, with 7 bases between. Germline CDR1 is GTSNPN and CDR2 is SVGIG (reference sequence). CDR3 sequence reads: CAWFPPYEQYF. The CDR3 coding sequence is TGTGCCTGGTTCCCCCCCTACGAGCAGTACTTC.